The entry below gives a single TCR beta chain sequence along with its context. A universal primer binding site was introduced by template switching. The final cDNA contained unique molecular identifiers. TCRdb re-called the 5' RACE reads with MiXCR, one entry per CDR3 protein. The sample holds some 440,000 distinct CDR3 sequences, 20% to 30% seen once. This sample was taken from a study of identical twins. Separately, the same data were catalogued under a study of T cells expressing NK-cell markers.

What was sequenced was CD4+ T cells sorted from blood. The clonotype comes from a woman between 18 and 29 years old in good health.

The CDR3 DNA is TGTGCCAGCAGTCTTACCACCAGGTCCCAGCATTTT. This translates into CASSLTTRSQHF. The chain is built from TRBV12-3 or TRBV12-4 and TRBJ1-5; D is ambiguous. This CDR3 comprises 12 residues. Trimming removed 5 bases at V and 11 bases at J, with 13 bases between.